The rows below give T cell receptor beta chains drawn from one sample of a study. TCRdb reprocessed the 5' RACE reads via MiXCR and lists one record per CDR3 protein. The sample lists roughly 9,100 distinct CDR3 sequences; just under 55% were seen once. Sequencing input: Tregs sorted from a lymph node. All receptors come from a female donor with breast cancer. CDR3s include the opening cysteine and the closing phenylalanine or tryptophan. Fields, in order: clone size, D gene, V gene, J gene, CDR3 protein, CDR3 DNA. D genes are given only for firm matches. Where a row states a size, it is once, few, many or the class of an expanded clone; other rows omit it.

.	TRBD2	TRBV20-1	TRBJ2-1	CSASPHGRVFNEQFF	TGCAGTGCTAGTCCTCACGGGAGGGTATTCAATGAGCAGTTCTTC
.	TRBD1	TRBV29-1	TRBJ1-1	CSVRRRQGTMNTEAFF	TGCAGCGTCCGCCGGAGACAGGGGACCATGAACACTGAAGCTTTCTTT
.	.	TRBV5-1	TRBJ2-1	CASSLGSGGNEQFF	TGCGCCAGCAGCTTGGGCAGCGGAGGCAATGAGCAGTTCTTC
few	TRBD1	TRBV12-3/TRBV12-4	TRBJ2-1	CASSLKSGTGLNEQFF	TGTGCCAGCAGTCTCAAATCCGGGACAGGGCTCAATGAGCAGTTCTTC
few	.	TRBV7-2	TRBJ1-5	CASSLGEVGYQPQHF	TGTGCCAGCAGCTTAGGCGAGGTGGGCTATCAGCCCCAGCATTTT
.	TRBD1	TRBV20-1	TRBJ2-3	CSATRQGAKDTQYF	TGCAGTGCGACTCGACAGGGGGCGAAAGATACGCAGTATTTT
.	.	TRBV20-1	TRBJ1-1	CSARVGNQKTEAFF	TGCAGTGCTAGAGTCGGCAACCAGAAAACTGAAGCTTTCTTT
.	.	TRBV6-2/TRBV6-3	TRBJ1-2	CASSYSVGAGGYTF	TGTGCCAGCAGTTACTCGGTGGGAGCGGGAGGCTACACCTTC
.	.	TRBV10-2	TRBJ2-4	CASMSGVHIQYF	TGCGCCAGCATGTCAGGGGTGCACATTCAGTACTTC
few	.	TRBV20-1	TRBJ2-1	CSARPPGGSSYNEQFF	TGCAGTGCTAGGCCGCCTGGGGGAAGCTCCTACAATGAGCAGTTCTTC
.	.	TRBV4-3	TRBJ2-2	CASSQDQWGSGEPFF	TGCGCCAGCAGCCAAGATCAGTGGGGATCCGGGGAGCCGTTTTTT
.	TRBD1	TRBV18	TRBJ2-5	CASSGTGQETQYF	TGTGCCAGCTCCGGGACAGGACAAGAGACCCAGTACTTC
.	.	TRBV6-2/TRBV6-3	TRBJ2-6	CASSRHSAGGPGANVLTF	TGTGCCAGCAGCCGCCATTCGGCCGGGGGGCCTGGGGCCAACGTCCTGACTTTC
.	.	TRBV20-1	TRBJ2-3	CSARRGGGDPDTQYF	TGCAGTGCCCGACGCGGGGGCGGGGATCCAGATACGCAGTATTTT
.	TRBD1	TRBV6-5	TRBJ1-5	CASGTGEQPQHF	TGTGCCAGCGGAACAGGGGAGCAGCCCCAGCATTTT
.	.	TRBV20-1	TRBJ2-3	CSARVQTNTDTQYF	TGCAGTGCTAGGGTACAGACTAACACAGATACGCAGTATTTT
.	TRBD1	TRBV20-1	TRBJ1-2	CSAILPPGQSMRSYTF	TGCAGTGCTATACTCCCACCGGGACAGAGTATGAGGAGCTACACCTTC
.	.	TRBV5-4	TRBJ2-2	CASSFLGAGELFF	TGTGCCAGCAGCTTTCTCGGCGCCGGGGAGCTGTTTTTT
few	TRBD2	TRBV20-1	TRBJ2-1	CSVLHFVAGTEQFF	TGCAGTGTACTGCATTTCGTAGCGGGTACTGAGCAGTTCTTC
.	TRBD1	TRBV20-1	TRBJ1-4	CSATSGTADEKLFF	TGCAGTGCTACCTCCGGGACAGCGGACGAAAAACTGTTTTTT
.	.	TRBV20-1	TRBJ2-5	CSASGEETQYF	TGCAGTGCTAGCGGGGAAGAGACCCAGTACTTC
.	TRBD1	TRBV6-2/TRBV6-3	TRBJ2-1	CASSYPTTGEVYYEQFF	TGTGCCAGCAGTTACCCGACGACAGGGGAGGTTTACTATGAGCAGTTCTTC
.	TRBD1	TRBV5-1	TRBJ2-5	CASSYRGLGETQYF	TGCGCCAGCAGCTACAGGGGTCTAGGAGAGACCCAGTACTTC
.	.	TRBV5-1	TRBJ2-2	CASSLRVVVNTGELFF	TGCGCCAGCAGCTTGCGTGTGGTAGTAAACACCGGGGAGCTGTTTTTT
.	.	TRBV4-2	TRBJ2-7	CASSPEATRGLYEQYF	TGTGCCAGCAGTCCTGAGGCTACAAGGGGACTCTACGAGCAGTACTTC
.	.	TRBV7-3	TRBJ1-2	CASSSPGNYGYTF	TGTGCCAGCAGCTCCCCAGGGAACTATGGCTACACCTTC
.	TRBD1	TRBV7-9	TRBJ2-1	CASSPDGGQGAFEQFF	TGTGCCAGCAGCCCCGACGGGGGACAGGGGGCTTTTGAGCAGTTCTTC
.	TRBD1	TRBV2	TRBJ2-2	CASTPRTGGTGELFF	TGTGCCAGCACCCCAAGGACAGGCGGCACCGGGGAGCTGTTTTTT
few	TRBD2	TRBV29-1	TRBJ2-1	CSAGRALNEQFF	TGCAGCGCCGGGAGGGCATTGAATGAGCAGTTCTTC
.	.	TRBV5-1	TRBJ2-2	CASSFLATGELFF	TGCGCCAGCAGCTTTTTAGCGACCGGGGAGCTGTTTTTT
.	TRBD1	TRBV18	TRBJ1-1	CASSPWTGFYTEAFF	TGTGCCAGCTCACCATGGACAGGGTTTTACACTGAAGCTTTCTTT
.	TRBD2	TRBV20-1	TRBJ2-3	CSATSGGAGTDTQYF	TGCAGTGCCACTAGCGGGGGGGCGGGCACAGATACGCAGTATTTT
.	TRBD1	TRBV20-1	TRBJ2-3	CSGDSQDTQYF	TGCAGTGGGGACAGCCAAGATACGCAGTATTTT
.	TRBD1	TRBV9	TRBJ1-6	CASSTGEFNSPLHF	TGTGCCAGCAGTACAGGGGAGTTTAATTCACCCCTCCACTTT
few	.	TRBV9	TRBJ1-1	CASSAKDRPMNTEAFF	TGTGCCAGCAGCGCCAAGGACAGACCTATGAACACTGAAGCTTTCTTT
.	TRBD2	TRBV7-7	TRBJ2-5	CASSPQLAGGVTQYF	TGTGCCAGCAGCCCCCAACTAGCGGGAGGGGTGACCCAGTACTTC
.	TRBD1	TRBV20-1	TRBJ1-4	CSAHRGRGNEKLFF	TGCAGTGCGCACAGGGGTAGGGGTAATGAAAAACTGTTTTTT
few	.	TRBV6-2/TRBV6-3	TRBJ1-2	CASSYGINYGYTF	TGTGCCAGCAGTTACGGGATTAACTATGGCTACACCTTC
.	.	TRBV12-3/TRBV12-4	TRBJ2-6	CASSWDDNVLTF	TGTGCTAGCAGTTGGGATGACAACGTCCTGACTTTC
.	.	TRBV12-3/TRBV12-4	TRBJ1-5	CASSFNRDQPQHF	TGTGCCAGCAGTTTCAACAGAGATCAGCCCCAGCATTTT
.	TRBD2	TRBV11-2	TRBJ2-5	CASSLGREGRGSQETQYF	TGTGCCAGCAGCTTAGGGCGGGAGGGACGAGGGAGCCAAGAGACCCAGTACTTC
.	.	TRBV6-1	TRBJ2-2	CASTRNTGELFF	TGTGCCAGCACTCGAAACACCGGGGAGCTGTTTTTT
.	.	TRBV20-1	TRBJ2-3	CSAHTRSFTDTQYF	TGCAGTGCCCACACTAGGTCCTTCACAGATACGCAGTATTTT
few	.	TRBV12-3/TRBV12-4	TRBJ1-5	CASSSHRGNQPQHF	TGTGCCAGCAGTTCCCACAGGGGCAATCAGCCCCAGCATTTT
.	.	TRBV20-1	TRBJ2-5	CSARDWPRGETQYF	TGCAGTGCTAGAGATTGGCCTAGGGGCGAGACCCAGTACTTC
.	TRBD2	TRBV4-3	TRBJ2-1	CASSQDLGGNEQFF	TGTGCCAGCAGCCAAGATCTGGGGGGGAATGAGCAGTTCTTC
few	TRBD2	TRBV20-1	TRBJ2-7	CSARARLAGREYF	TGCAGTGCTAGAGCAAGACTAGCGGGACGGGAGTACTTC
.	.	TRBV6-6	TRBJ1-5	CASSYTGGAKYQPQHF	TGTGCCAGCAGTTACACTGGGGGGGCAAAGTATCAGCCCCAGCATTTT
.	.	TRBV7-8	TRBJ1-3	CASSFPGNTIYF	TGTGCCAGCAGTTTTCCCGGAAACACCATATATTTT
.	TRBD2	TRBV7-2	TRBJ2-1	CASSAVSGRAEQFF	TGTGCCAGCAGCGCTGTTAGCGGGAGGGCCGAGCAGTTCTTC
.	.	TRBV7-8	TRBJ1-5	CASSSLRSNQPQHF	TGTGCCAGCAGCTCCCTGCGAAGCAATCAGCCCCAGCATTTT
.	.	TRBV20-1	TRBJ2-3	CSAGAGSTDTQYF	TGCAGTGCCGGCGCGGGGAGCACAGATACGCAGTATTTT
.	.	TRBV20-1	TRBJ2-3	CSARERGLPDTQYF	TGCAGTGCTAGAGAGCGGGGTCTCCCAGATACGCAGTATTTC
.	.	TRBV6-1	TRBJ2-4	CASRDTGWNIQYF	TGTGCCAGCAGGGATACAGGGTGGAACATTCAGTACTTC